This T cell receptor beta chain emerged from a study of tumor-infiltrating lymphocytes in primary liver carcinoma. The approximately 20-31 mg bulk tissue piece was not sorted before simultaneous RNA and DNA extraction. The study found over 90% viable tumor cells in every tumor sample. Looked up from germline, CDR1 is SGHDN and CDR2 is FVKESK. This CDR3 has 17 residues. Reverse transcription of about 0.5 ug total RNA with a constant-region primer produced TCR beta cDNA. Modified slightly, ARM-PCR produced TCR beta libraries over three nested multiplex PCR rounds. Both of the initial two PCR rounds ran for approximately 11 cycles and employed TRBV1-TRBV30 forward primers alongside a C-beta reverse primer. Each CDR3 protein is one row after TCRdb ran MiXCR on the multiplex PCR reads. Counted here are 150,000 to 200,000 distinct CDR3 sequences, around four fifths occurring once; the ten biggest clones make up less than 20%.

This clonotype was detected once. It may be a read error: a sequence one base away is much more abundant. The sequenced sample consisted of tumor tissue from primary liver carcinoma. V and J are TRBV14 and TRBJ2-7, with TRBD1 matching over 12 bases. This TCR was sampled from a man between 35 and 55 years old with primary liver carcinoma and hepatitis B virus infection. This chain's CDR3 is CPSSQDQGTGGLNEQYF. The DNA for the CDR3 is TGTCCCAGCAGCCAAGATCAAGGGACAGGGGGCCTGAACGAGCAGTACTTC.